A single sample is the source of the 17 T cell receptor beta chains below, sequenced in a study of cytomegalovirus exposure and HLA in healthy donors. PCR used 60 Vbeta primers and 13 Jbeta primers. Generated by immunoSEQ multiplex PCR, the TCRdb table keeps only in-frame clones and is missing some. The data contain about 55,000 clones, around 79% of them singletons. Sequenced material: PBMCs. The receptors derive from a female donor in good health and CMV-seronegative.

This clone was detected once. V and J are TRBV7-8 and TRBJ2-7, with 9 positions matching TRBD2. The length of the CDR3 is 16 residues. Germline assignment: CDR1 SGHVS and CDR2 FQNEAQ. The junction had 15 bases not matched to a gene; V was cut back by 6 bases and J by 6 bases. CDR3 sequence: CASSQLSLGTSIEQYF. CDR3 sequence (DNA): TGTGCCAGCAGTCAATTAAGTTTAGGGACTAGCATCGAGCAGTACTTC.

This chain joins TRBV28 and TRBJ2-7, with 7 bases fitting TRBD2. This CDR3 has 14 residues. Losses at the gene ends were 3 bases for V and 4 bases for J; bases not matched to a gene: 6. Germline lookup yields CDR1 MDHEN and CDR2 SYDVKM. The CDR3 spells CASSFGGIRYEQYF. In nucleotides, the CDR3 is TGTGCCAGCAGTTTCGGGGGGATCAGATACGAGCAGTACTTC.

The rearrangement uses TRBV2 and TRBJ2-5, with D tentatively TRBD2 (5 bases). The ends were cut back, 6 bases at V and 2 bases at J, with 13 bases in the middle. This CDR3 region has 14 residues. Germline values: CDR1 SNHLY, CDR2 FYNNEI. The CDR3 reads CASREVMGQETQYF. The CDR3 bases are TGTGCCAGCAGGGAGGTCATGGGGCAAGAGACCCAGTACTTC.

This chain links TRBV5-1 with TRBJ2-3; 9 positions match TRBD2. V trimming: 0 bases; J trimming: 11 bases; junction bases outside the gene matches: 4. The CDR3 consists of 13 residues. The germline V gene encodes CDR1 SGHRS and CDR2 YFSETQ. DNA of the CDR3: TGCGCCAGCAGCTTGGAGCTAGCGGGGCGGCAGTATTTT. Translating gives CASSLELAGRQYF.

The gene calls are TRBV5-1 and TRBJ2-3, with TRBD2 identical over 11 bases. The germline gives CDR1 SGHRS, CDR2 YFSETQ. The CDR3 sequence is 16 residues long. Unmatched junction bases numbered 9, after V lost 3 bases and J lost 6 bases. CDR3 sequence reads: CASSSTLAGGADTQYF. The CDR3 DNA follows: TGCGCCAGCAGCTCAACCCTAGCGGGGGGTGCGGATACGCAGTATTTT. Full variable domain (remainder filled in from reference TRBV5-1 and TRBJ2-3): KAGVTQTPRYLIKTRGQQVTLSCSPISGHRSVSWYQQTPGQGLQFLFEYFSETQRNKGNFPGRFSGRQFSNSRSEMNVSTLELGDSALYLCASSSTLAGGADTQYFGPGTRLTVL.

This chain links TRBV5-1 with TRBJ2-3; D is perhaps TRBD2 (6 bases). V was clipped by 0 bases and J by 3 bases, with 14 bases between them. The CDR3 is made up of 16 amino acids. Germline lookup yields CDR1 SGHRS and CDR2 YFSETQ. The CDR3 nucleotides are TGCGCCAGCAGCTTGGGCGGGACCCACGGGACAGATACGCAGTATTTT. Translating gives CASSLGGTHGTDTQYF.

The chain combines TRBV4-3 with TRBJ2-1; 7 bases agree with TRBD2. Losses at the gene ends were 0 bases for V and 5 bases for J; bases not matched to a gene: 13. This CDR3 spans 18 amino acids. The germline V gene has CDR1 LGHNA and CDR2 YSLEER. DNA of the CDR3: TGCGCCAGCAGCCAAGATTGGAGTCCTAGCGGCGAGAACAATGAGCAGTTCTTC. Protein: CASSQDWSPSGENNEQFF.

The V gene is TRBV9, the J gene TRBJ2-7; no reliable D call. This CDR3 is built from 14 residues. V dropped 6 bases and J dropped 2 bases, with 15 bases sitting between them. Germline values: CDR1 SGDLS, CDR2 YYNGEE. The CDR3 sequence is CASTPTPNTYEQYF. CDR3 bases: TGTGCCAGCACCCCTACCCCGAATACCTACGAGCAGTACTTC.

The chain combines TRBV15 with TRBJ2-3; D is perhaps TRBD2 (6 bases). Germline lookup yields CDR1 LNHNV and CDR2 YYDKDF (reference sequence). CDR3 size: 19 residues. V lost 0 bases, J lost 3 bases, and 22 bases lay in between. For the CDR3, the DNA is TGTGCCACCAGCAGAGATCCGGGGGTGGCAGGTGCCCTGACAGATACGCAGTATTTT. This encodes CATSRDPGVAGALTDTQYF.

This clone has just one count. The chain carries TRBV2 and TRBJ2-5, with 11 bases identical to TRBD2. The closer fit of TRBJ2-7 to the DNA end suggests the J call may be wrong. Germline CDR1 SNHLY, CDR2 FYNNEI. The CDR3 runs 15 residues. This chain's CDR3 is CASSSPGLAAYEQYF. The CDR3 coding sequence is TGTGCCAGCAGTTCGCCGGGACTAGCGGCCTACGAGCAGTACTTC.

This clone was counted only a few times. The CDR3 DNA reads as TGCAGCGTTGAAGTGGACAGCTTTAACTATGGCTACACCTTC. Protein sequence: CSVEVDSFNYGYTF. This chain links TRBV29-1 with TRBJ1-2; perhaps TRBD1 as D (6 bases). The V gene lost 1 base and the J gene lost 1 base, with 10 bases spanning the gap. The CDR3 runs 14 residues. CDR1 and CDR2 (germline): SQVTM, ANQGSEA.

There are a few counts of this clone. The chain links TRBV7-6 to TRBJ1-4; no clear D gene. The CDR3 is 15 residues long. Germline CDR1 is SGHVS and CDR2 is FNYEAQ. V lost 0 bases and J 3 bases, leaving 8 bases between the germline ends. For the CDR3, the DNA is TGTGCCAGCAGCTTAGCAGGGAGACCTAATGAAAAACTGTTTTTT. As protein: CASSLAGRPNEKLFF. The variable domain in full, with the rest retrieved from reference TRBV7-6 and TRBJ1-4, is GAGVSQSPRYKVTKRGQDVALRCDPISGHVSLYWYRQALGQGPEFLTYFNYEAQQDKSGLPNDRFSAERPEGSISTLTIQRTEQRDSAMYRCASSLAGRPNEKLFFGSGTQLSVL.

V usage is TRBV7-9 and J usage is TRBJ2-7; the match to TRBD2 covers 10 bases. CDR3 length: 14 residues. V trimming: 8 bases; J trimming: 0 bases; junction bases outside the gene matches: 4. The germline CDR1 and CDR2 sequences are SEHNR and FQNEAQ (reference sequence). The CDR3 region has the DNA TGTGCCAGCGCCCCTAGCGGGAGCTCCTACGAGCAGTACTTC. This translates into CASAPSGSSYEQYF. The variable domain in full, with the rest retrieved from reference TRBV7-9 and TRBJ2-7, is DTGVSQNPRHKITKRGQNVTFRCDPISEHNRLYWYRQTLGQGPEFLTYFQNEAQLEKSRLLSDRFSAERPKGSFSTLEIQRTEQGDSAMYLCASAPSGSSYEQYFGPGTRLTVT.

The chain uses TRBV28 and TRBJ1-1, with D unresolved. CDR1 is MDHEN and CDR2 is SYDVKM in the germline V gene. The CDR3 totals 17 residues. Trimming removed 8 bases at V and 1 base at J, with 23 bases between. The CDR3 sequence: CASLAPPLGGWNTEAFF. Here the CDR3 DNA reads TGTGCCAGCTTAGCTCCCCCTCTAGGTGGGTGGAACACTGAAGCTTTCTTT.

Here the CDR3 reads CAWSVGQVFLAEAFF. CDR3 DNA sequence: TGTGCCTGGAGTGTGGGTCAGGTCTTTTTAGCTGAAGCTTTCTTT. This chain joins TRBV30 and TRBJ1-1, with unresolved D. Germline lookup yields CDR1 GTSNPN and CDR2 SVGIG (reference sequence). The CDR3 consists of 15 residues. Trimming took off 0 bases at V and 6 bases at J, with 17 bases between the two ends.

This chain joins TRBV7-9 and TRBJ2-3; 13 nucleotides line up with TRBD2. This CDR3 is 17 amino acids long. From germline, CDR1 is SEHNR and CDR2 FQNEAQ (reference sequence). V was pared by 5 bases and J by 2 bases, with 7 bases of the junction left unmatched. The CDR3 sequence is CASSLGLAGVSTDTQYF. CDR3 bases: TGTGCCAGCAGCCTCGGACTAGCGGGAGTATCCACAGATACGCAGTATTTT. Looking up the rest from reference TRBV7-9 and TRBJ2-3 gives the full variable domain: DTGVSQNPRHKITKRGQNVTFRCDPISEHNRLYWYRQTLGQGPEFLTYFQNEAQLEKSRLLSDRFSAERPKGSFSTLEIQRTEQGDSAMYLCASSLGLAGVSTDTQYFGPGTRLTVL.

The chain combines TRBV7-9 with TRBJ2-7; a weak D match, TRBD2 (6 bases). CDR3 length: 11 amino acids. Trimming took 8 bases from V and 1 from J, leaving 6 bases between them. CDR1 is SEHNR and CDR2 is FQNEAQ in the germline V gene (reference sequence). The DNA for the CDR3 is TGTGCCAGCGGGGGGTCCTACGAGCAGTACTTC. Encoded protein: CASGGSYEQYF.